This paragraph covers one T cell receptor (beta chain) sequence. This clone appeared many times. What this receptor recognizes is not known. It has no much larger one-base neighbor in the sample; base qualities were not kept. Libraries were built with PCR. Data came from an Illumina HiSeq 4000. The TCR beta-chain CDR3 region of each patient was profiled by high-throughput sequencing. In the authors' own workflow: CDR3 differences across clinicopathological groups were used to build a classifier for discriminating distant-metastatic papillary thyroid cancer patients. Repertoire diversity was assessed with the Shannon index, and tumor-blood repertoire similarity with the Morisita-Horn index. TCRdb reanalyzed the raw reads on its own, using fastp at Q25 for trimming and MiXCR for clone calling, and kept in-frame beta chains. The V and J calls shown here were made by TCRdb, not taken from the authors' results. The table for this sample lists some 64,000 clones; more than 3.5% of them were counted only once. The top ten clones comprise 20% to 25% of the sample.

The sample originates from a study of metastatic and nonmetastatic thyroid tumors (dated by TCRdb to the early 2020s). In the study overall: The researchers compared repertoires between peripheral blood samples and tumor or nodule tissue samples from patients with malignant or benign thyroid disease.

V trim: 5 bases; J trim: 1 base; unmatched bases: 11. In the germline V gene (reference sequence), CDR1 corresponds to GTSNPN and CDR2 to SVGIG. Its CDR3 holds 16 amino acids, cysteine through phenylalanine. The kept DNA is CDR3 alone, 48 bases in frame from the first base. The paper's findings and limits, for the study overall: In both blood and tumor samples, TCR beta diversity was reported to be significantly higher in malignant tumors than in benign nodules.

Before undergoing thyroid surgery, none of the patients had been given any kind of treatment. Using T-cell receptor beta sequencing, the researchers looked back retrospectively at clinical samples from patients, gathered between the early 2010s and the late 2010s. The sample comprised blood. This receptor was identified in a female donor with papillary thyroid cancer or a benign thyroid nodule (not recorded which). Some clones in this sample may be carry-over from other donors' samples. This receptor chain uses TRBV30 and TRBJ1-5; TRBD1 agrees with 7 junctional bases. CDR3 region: CAWEGATGTSNQPQHF. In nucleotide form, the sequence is TGTGCCTGGGAGGGGGCGACAGGGACCAGCAATCAGCCCCAGCATTTT.